What follows describes a single T cell receptor beta chain. Its antigen is not yet known. No much larger clone is present one base from it, and per-base qualities are unavailable. Per the germline V gene, LGHNT is the CDR1 and FRNRAP is the CDR2. CDR3 length: 17 amino acids, cysteine to phenylalanine. Just the 51-base CDR3 DNA is kept, in frame starting at base 1. The germline V and J ends show losses of 5 bases and 6 bases respectively, and no gene match explains 12 bases of the junction. The High Capacity cDNA Reverse Transcription Kit was used to reverse transcribe all of the isolated RNA, meaning that expressed TCRB transcripts were what got sequenced. Deep immunoSEQ sequencing was performed on naive, central memory and regulatory T cell samples, with an average of around 3.5 million total reads per sample. Sorted cells were lysed in RLT buffer, and RNA was extracted using DNase-treated RNeasy Micro or Mini kits according to cell number. Each cell subset was processed separately to prevent cross-contamination, with patient and healthy donor samples processed together. Using the immunoSEQ multiplex PCR, TCRB sequences were amplified from cDNA into 87-bp fragments spanning the CDR3 region. Sequencing of the amplicons was performed on the Illumina HiSeq platform. As for the original processing: PCR bias was computationally corrected using synthetic template baselines, reads within Hamming distance 2 were collapsed, and singletons that could not be merged were discarded. By aligning reads against IMGT, V, D and J genes, CDR3 length, and insertions or deletions at six rearrangement sites were assigned. Within each subset, clonotype counts were normalized to sorted cell number, after which true diversity and Gini coefficients were computed with the tcR R package. The overlap coefficient, calculated on TCRB nucleotide sequences, was used to measure repertoire sharing. Out-of-frame TCRB sequences from naive cells were analyzed to stand in for the pre-selection repertoire. Sourced from immuneACCESS, this table was stored by TCRdb with only in-frame sequences that have V and J called. A share of the clones is absent; for the studies checked, an unresolved V gene accounts for under half, and the remainder has no known explanation. The DNA was the basis for D and trimming; V, J and clone size are from that table. This sample has some 270,000 clones in its table, and over 12% of those were observed once. Clones ranked in the top ten supply around 0.026% of the sample.

Each donor gave one peripheral blood draw, about 110 mL on average, collected into heparinised tubes. A BD FACSAria II was used to sort naive, central memory, regulatory and stem cell-like memory CD4+ T cells with a panel that included CD45RO, CCR7, CD25, CD127, CD95 and CD27. Purity was above 95% for every sorted population. PBMCs were isolated immediately by Lymphoprep density gradient centrifugation and stained directly without culture. Samples were stained and sorted in pairs, with one healthy donor and one patient per experiment, so that batch effects were minimized. The sample originates from a study of beta chain features in type 1 diabetes listed by TCRdb under 2018. Regarding the complete study: Mean age, gender distribution, total cell number and subset yield did not differ between patients and healthy donors. The study compared TCRB repertoires of sorted circulating CD4+ T cell subsets between recently diagnosed type 1 diabetes patients and matched healthy donors. Naive and central memory subsets were obtained from all 30 or so donors, but regulatory and stem cell-like memory subsets were isolated from only 8 patients and about 8 healthy donors. Across all samples, fewer than 130 million sorted cells were examined, and cell number per subset correlated strongly with RNA yield. On the study overall, not on this receptor specifically: PCR might favor shorter templates, but patient and control samples were amplified and corrected together, so any skew would affect both groups equally. Because cDNA was sequenced instead of genomic DNA, highly expressing activated cells could be over-represented, though the groups showed no difference in activation or CD3 levels. Because the HLA sub-analyses included only small numbers of individuals, any influence of HLA type on TCRB rearrangement was left unresolved. A moderate but significant shortening of TCRB CDR3 length was observed in type 1 diabetes patients in all four CD4+ subsets. At VDJ recombination sites, type 1 diabetes patients had fewer insertions and more deleted nucleotides, which implies abnormalities in thymic rearrangement. Naive, central memory and regulatory TCRB repertoires appeared to be more similar among patients than among healthy donors.

The chain couples TRBV12-5 to TRBJ1-4, with TRBD1 identical over 10 junction bases. The TCR sequence derives from a middle-aged woman in good health. The sample consisted of naive CD4+ T cells from blood. Reading the label with the study, this specimen's cell subset or site is: true naive CD4+ T cells. The encoded CDR3 is CASGPGTGVALDEKLFF. The DNA reads as follows: TGTGCTAGTGGTCCCGGGACAGGGGTTGCACTTGATGAAAAACTGTTTTTT.